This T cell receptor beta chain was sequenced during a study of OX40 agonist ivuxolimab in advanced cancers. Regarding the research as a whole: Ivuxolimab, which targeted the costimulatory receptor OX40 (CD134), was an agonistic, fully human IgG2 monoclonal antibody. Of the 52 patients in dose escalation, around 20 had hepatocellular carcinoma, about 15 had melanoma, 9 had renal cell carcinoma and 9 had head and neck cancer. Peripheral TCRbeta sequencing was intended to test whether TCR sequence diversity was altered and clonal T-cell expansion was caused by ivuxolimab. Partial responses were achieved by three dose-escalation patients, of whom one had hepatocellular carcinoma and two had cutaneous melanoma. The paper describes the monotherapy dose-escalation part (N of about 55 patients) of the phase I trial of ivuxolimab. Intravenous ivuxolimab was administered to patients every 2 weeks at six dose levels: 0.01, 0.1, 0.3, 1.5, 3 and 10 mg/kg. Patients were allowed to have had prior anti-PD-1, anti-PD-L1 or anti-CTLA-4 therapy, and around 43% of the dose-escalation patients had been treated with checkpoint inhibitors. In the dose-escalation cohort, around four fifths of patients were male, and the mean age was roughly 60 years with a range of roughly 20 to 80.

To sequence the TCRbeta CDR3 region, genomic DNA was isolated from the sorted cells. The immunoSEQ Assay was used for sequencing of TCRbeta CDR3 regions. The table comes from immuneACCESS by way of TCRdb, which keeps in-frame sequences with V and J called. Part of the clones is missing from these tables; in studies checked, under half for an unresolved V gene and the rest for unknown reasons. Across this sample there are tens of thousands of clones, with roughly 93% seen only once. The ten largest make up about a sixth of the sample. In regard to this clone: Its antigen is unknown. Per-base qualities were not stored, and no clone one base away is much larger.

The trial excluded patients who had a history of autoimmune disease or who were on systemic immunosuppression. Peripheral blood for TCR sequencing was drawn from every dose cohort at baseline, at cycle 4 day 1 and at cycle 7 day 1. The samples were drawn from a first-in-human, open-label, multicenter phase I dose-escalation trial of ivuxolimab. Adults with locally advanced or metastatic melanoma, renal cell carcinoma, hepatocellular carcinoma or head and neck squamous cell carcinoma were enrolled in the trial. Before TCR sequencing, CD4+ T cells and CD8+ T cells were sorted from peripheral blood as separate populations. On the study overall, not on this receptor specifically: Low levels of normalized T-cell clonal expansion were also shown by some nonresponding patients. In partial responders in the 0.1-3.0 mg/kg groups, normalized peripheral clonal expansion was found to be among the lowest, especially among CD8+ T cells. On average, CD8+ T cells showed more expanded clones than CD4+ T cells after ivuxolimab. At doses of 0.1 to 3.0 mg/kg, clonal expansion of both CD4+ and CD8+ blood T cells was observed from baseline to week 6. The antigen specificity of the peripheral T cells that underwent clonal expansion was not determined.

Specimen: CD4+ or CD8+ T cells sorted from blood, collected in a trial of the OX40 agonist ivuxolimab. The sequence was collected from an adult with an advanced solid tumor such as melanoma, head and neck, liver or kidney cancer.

The sequence in DNA is TGTGCCAGTAGTTTTTCCGGAAACACCATATATTTT. The translation is CASSFSGNTIYF. This sequence uses TRBV19 and TRBJ1-3, with the D gene uncertain. The CDR3 starts with the cysteine, ends with the phenylalanine, and has 12 residues. Of all the DNA, just the CDR3 is kept, 36 bases in frame from base 1. Trimming removed 5 bases from V and 4 bases from J, leaving 6 bases between the germline ends. CDR1 and CDR2 are drawn from the germline V gene (reference sequence): LNHDA, SQIVND.